Listed here are 19 T cell receptor beta chains from one sample, sequenced in a study of cytomegalovirus exposure and HLA in healthy donors. This table comes from immunoSEQ multiplex PCR, and its TCRdb copy is limited to in-frame clones, with some not included. The table has 150,000 to 200,000 clones, 87% seen once. The specimen was PBMCs. The receptors come from a woman aged 25 to 39 in good health and CMV-seronegative.

The V call is TRBV5-1, the J call TRBJ1-4; a possible D gene is TRBD1 (6 bases). V lost 1 base and J 5 bases, leaving 12 bases between the germline ends. The CDR3 consists of 15 residues. Per germline, CDR1 SGHRS and CDR2 YFSETQ. CDR3 region: CASSLRPGENEKLFF. The CDR3 DNA is TGCGCCAGCAGCTTGCGTCCAGGGGAGAATGAAAAACTGTTTTTT.

This chain links TRBV11-2 with TRBJ1-4; D is unclear. Per the germline V gene, CDR1 is SGHAT and CDR2 is FQNNGV. The CDR3 consists of 16 residues. The ends were cut back, 4 bases at V and 6 bases at J, with 18 bases in the middle. CDR3 nucleotide sequence: TGTGCCAGCAGCTCGGCCCTCACAGTTGAATATGAAAAACTGTTTTTT. It encodes CASSSALTVEYEKLFF.

The chain joins TRBV12-5 to TRBJ1-5, with 8 bases aligning to TRBD1. V lost 7 bases and J lost 9; bases outside the gene matches: 11. Per the germline V gene, CDR1 is LGHNT and CDR2 is FRNRAP. CDR3 length: 14 residues. The CDR3, as DNA: TGTGCTAGTGCCTCGGGACAGGTGGGGGGGCCCCAGCATTTT. Its translation: CASASGQVGGPQHF.

This chain connects TRBV5-1 to TRBJ1-1; tentative D call: TRBD1 (6 bases). CDR1 is SGHRS and CDR2 is YFSETQ in the germline V gene. This CDR3 is 16 amino acids long. V lost 4 bases, J lost 0 bases, and 16 bases lay in between. The CDR3 spells CASSPRTVLLNTEAFF. The CDR3, as DNA: TGCGCCAGCAGCCCGCGGACAGTTTTATTGAACACTGAAGCTTTCTTT.

V and J are TRBV27 and TRBJ1-2, with D perhaps TRBD1 (5 bases). Between the trimmed V and J ends, which lost 6 bases and 4 bases, there was a span of 15 bases. The CDR3 has 14 residues. The germline V gene has CDR1 MNHEY and CDR2 SMNVEV (reference sequence). The chain's CDR3 is CASRSPGTAYGYTF. The CDR3 DNA reads as TGTGCCAGCAGGTCACCTGGGACTGCCTATGGCTACACCTTC.

V usage is TRBV5-1 and J usage is TRBJ2-7; TRBD2 matches 7 bases. The V gene end was trimmed by 4 bases and the J gene end by 4 bases; junction bases not matched to a gene: 8. The CDR3 consists of 14 residues. In germline, CDR1 is SGHRS, CDR2 YFSETQ. The CDR3 DNA reads as TGCGCCAGCAGCCTGGGGGAGGGCTCGTACGAGCAGTACTTC. It specifies CASSLGEGSYEQYF.

A word on this clone: The sample contains more than one DNA sequence encoding this CDR3. The V call is TRBV20-1, the J call TRBJ2-5, with D uncertain. The CDR3 consists of 10 residues. V lost 6 bases and J 4 bases, leaving 6 bases between the germline ends. Germline CDR1 DFQATT, CDR2 SNEGSKA (reference sequence). CDR3 sequence: CSARLETQYF. The CDR3 DNA reads TGCAGTGCGAGGCTAGAGACCCAGTACTTC.

The rearrangement uses TRBV7-9 and TRBJ2-7; 8 bases line up with TRBD1. Unmatched junction bases numbered 15, after V lost 4 bases and J lost 4 bases. This CDR3 spans 17 amino acids. Germline V lookup: CDR1 SEHNR, CDR2 FQNEAQ (reference sequence). The CDR3 is CASSSTASRGQGYEQYF. CDR3 sequence (DNA): TGTGCCAGCAGCTCAACCGCCTCCAGGGGGCAAGGTTACGAGCAGTACTTC. The entire variable domain, with the rest obtained from reference TRBV7-9 and TRBJ2-7, is as follows: DTGVSQNPRHKITKRGQNVTFRCDPISEHNRLYWYRQTLGQGPEFLTYFQNEAQLEKSRLLSDRFSAERPKGSFSTLEIQRTEQGDSAMYLCASSSTASRGQGYEQYFGPGTRLTVT.

The rearrangement uses TRBV5-4 and TRBJ2-7, with TRBD2 matching 9 bases. V trimming: 7 bases; J trimming: 3 bases; junction bases outside the gene matches: 8. The CDR3 length is 14 residues. CDR1 is SGHNT and CDR2 is YYREEE in the germline V gene (reference sequence). The DNA of the CDR3 is TGTGCCAGCTCTGGCGGGGGGGCATTCTACGAGCAGTACTTC. Translated: CASSGGGAFYEQYF.

The chain recombines TRBV11-2 with TRBJ2-7, with D unclear. Germline CDR1 SGHAT, CDR2 FQNNGV. V lost 0 bases, J lost 1 base, and 10 bases lay in between. This CDR3 has 15 amino acids. Here the CDR3 reads CASSLDRYSSYEQYF. The CDR3 nucleotides are TGTGCCAGCAGCTTAGATCGATACTCGTCCTACGAGCAGTACTTC.

The chain is built from TRBV4-2 and TRBJ2-7; the match to TRBD2 covers 8 bases. Germline V lookup: CDR1 LGHNA, CDR2 YNFKEQ. There are 17 residues in the CDR3. The trim removed 0 bases at V and 2 bases at J, leaving 9 bases unmatched. The CDR3 here is CASSQDGRGGNPYEQYF. Written as DNA, the CDR3 is TGTGCCAGCAGCCAAGACGGACGGGGGGGAAACCCCTACGAGCAGTACTTC.

This chain connects TRBV6-6 to TRBJ1-1; TRBD1 aligns across 10 bases. The CDR3 has 16 amino acids. Trimming took 2 bases from V and 0 from J; bases not matched to a gene: 3. From germline, CDR1 is MNHNY and CDR2 SVGAGI (reference sequence). The CDR3: CASSYTGQGVNTEAFF. Written as DNA, the CDR3 is TGTGCCAGCAGTTACACTGGACAGGGGGTGAACACTGAAGCTTTCTTT.

V is TRBV7-9 and J is TRBJ1-6; D remains unclear. V was cut by 5 bases and J by 7 bases, with 15 bases left in between. This CDR3 is 15 amino acids long. Germline values: CDR1 SEHNR, CDR2 FQNEAQ (reference sequence). As DNA, the CDR3 is TGTGCCAGCAGCCCCGAGGCTGGCAGCAATTCACCCCTCCACTTT. Translated: CASSPEAGSNSPLHF.

The CDR3 is CASSFRTDYGYTF. As DNA, the CDR3 is TGTGCCAGCAGCTTCAGGACAGACTATGGCTACACCTTC. The chain carries TRBV7-2 and TRBJ1-2; tentatively, D is TRBD1 (6 bases). In germline, CDR1 is SGHTA, CDR2 FQGNSA. This CDR3 has 13 amino acids. The V end was cut by 3 bases, the J end by 3 bases, with 8 bases between.

The chain joins TRBV29-1 to TRBJ2-7; 7 bases align to TRBD2. From germline, CDR1 is SQVTM and CDR2 ANQGSEA. The CDR3 contains 12 residues. With 7 bases clipped from V and 3 bases from J, the junction kept 6 bases outside the gene matches. CDR3 bases: TGCAGCGGGGGCAGCGGGGACTACGAGCAGTACTTC. Its protein is CSGGSGDYEQYF.

J is TRBJ1-3 and V is TRBV9; a weak D match, TRBD1 (6 bases). CDR1 is SGDLS, CDR2 YYNGEE, per germline. This CDR3 has 18 amino acids. Trimming removed 0 bases at V and 4 bases at J, with 20 bases between. The DNA for the CDR3 is TGTGCCAGCAGCGTAGCCCAGGCCGAACAGGGTTACGGAAACACCATATATTTT. This gives the protein CASSVAQAEQGYGNTIYF.

This chain joins TRBV29-1 and TRBJ2-1, with 14 bases lining up with TRBD2. This CDR3 is built from 15 residues. Germline lookup yields CDR1 SQVTM and CDR2 ANQGSEA. Trimming removed 6 bases from V and 6 bases from J; junction bases left unmatched: 7. The DNA of the CDR3 is TGCAGCGTCCAAGGGACTAGCGGGGGTACCAATGAGCAGTTCTTC. It is translated as CSVQGTSGGTNEQFF.

The table lists this clone with a count of one. The rearrangement joins TRBV7-2 to TRBJ1-1; 7 bases map to TRBD1. The germline gives CDR1 SGHTA, CDR2 FQGNSA. The junction had 15 bases not matched to a gene; V was cut back by 5 bases and J by 0 bases. The CDR3 extends over 18 amino acids. In DNA form, the CDR3 reads TGTGCCAGCAGCCTAATAGCCGGGACAGCAAACATGAACACTGAAGCTTTCTTT. This translates into CASSLIAGTANMNTEAFF.

The DNA for the CDR3 is TGTGCCAGCAGTTTAGAGAATCAGCCCCAGCATTTT. Amino acid sequence: CASSLENQPQHF. The chain has TRBV27 and TRBJ1-5; no reliable D call. Germline V gene data show CDR1 as MNHEY and CDR2 as SMNVEV (reference sequence). The CDR3 is 12 residues long. V was clipped by 2 bases and J by 4 bases, with 3 bases between them.